A selection of T cell receptor beta chains follows, all from one sample in a study of cytomegalovirus exposure and HLA in healthy donors. Sequencing used immunoSEQ multiplex PCR; TCRdb keeps in-frame clones, though not all of them. The profile shows 280,000 or so clones, 88% of them singletons. Sequencing was carried out using PBMCs. The receptors derive from a woman aged 18-29 years in good health and CMV-seronegative. The CDR3 runs from the conserved cysteine through the conserved F or W. A D gene is named only where the DNA matches it firmly. Size is omitted from some rows. Given values are once, few, many or a class for expanded clones.

>TRBJ2-7|TRBV7-2|-|few
TGTGCCAGCAGCTTAGGACCGGGTCCCACCTACGAGCAGTACTTC
CASSLGPGPTYEQYF
>TRBJ2-7|TRBV7-2|-|-
TGTGCCAGCAGCCTGGAGTTGTACGAGCAGTACTTC
CASSLELYEQYF
>TRBJ2-7|TRBV6-5|-|-
TGTGCCAGCAGTTACGGGGCCACCTACGAGCAGTACTTC
CASSYGATYEQYF
>TRBJ2-7|TRBV19|-|-
TGTGCCAGTAGTGCCCGCGGCGTAACCTACGAGCAGTACTTC
CASSARGVTYEQYF
>TRBJ1-1|TRBV4-1|-|-
TGCGCCAGCAGCCGAGGAGGAAAAGCTTTCTTT
CASSRGGKAFF
>TRBJ2-5|TRBV10-3|TRBD2|once
TGTGCCATCAGTGATCTAGCGGGTCTAGCAGAGACCCAGTACTTC
CAISDLAGLAETQYF
>TRBJ2-1|TRBV9|TRBD1|-
TGTGCCAGCAGCGTAGAAACAGGGGGTTACAATGAGCAGTTCTTC
CASSVETGGYNEQFF
>TRBJ2-3|TRBV9|TRBD1|-
TGTGCCAGCAGCCAATCAGGGGGAGTAGTAACAGATACGCAGTATTTT
CASSQSGGVVTDTQYF
>TRBJ1-5|TRBV28|-|-
TGTGCCAGCAGCCTATTGAAGGGGGGGCAGCCCCAGCATTTT
CASSLLKGGQPQHF
>TRBJ2-3|TRBV7-6|TRBD2|-
TGTGCCAGCAGCTTAGAGGGACTAGCGGGAGGTGGAGATACGCAGTATTTT
CASSLEGLAGGGDTQYF
>TRBJ1-2|TRBV5-5|-|-
TGTGCCAGCAGCTTGAGTTCGGTTTATGGCTACACCTTC
CASSLSSVYGYTF
>TRBJ2-5|TRBV5-1|TRBD2|-
TGCGCCAGCAGCCGGACTAGCGGCTTAGAGACCCAGTACTTC
CASSRTSGLETQYF